This T cell receptor beta chain was identified in a study of CD8 T cells in Susac syndrome. Study information: Clinically active disease was present in six of the sequenced Susac syndrome patients. Eight of these patients were in remission.

Trimming pared 1 base from V and 4 bases from J, leaving 8 bases between. CDR1 SGHTA and CDR2 FQGNSA come from the germline V gene. CDR3 length: 13 residues. The diagnostic criteria for definite or probable disease, as recently defined, were met by the patients with Susac syndrome. It was with random hexamers that roughly 0.45 to 1 ug RNA was reverse transcribed. TCRdb independently ran MiXCR on the immunoSEQ multiplex PCR reads; one entry per CDR3 protein. Here the sample spans about 180,000 distinct CDR3 sequences, about 96% being singletons. The source material was CD4+ T cells from PBMCs. The chain couples TRBV7-2 to TRBJ2-7, with D unclear. The origin of this receptor is a human donor with Susac syndrome. CDR3: CASSLEQNYEQYF. CDR3 DNA sequence: TGTGCCAGCAGCTTAGAACAGAATTACGAGCAGTACTTC.